The entry that follows covers one T cell receptor (beta chain) sequence. This entry is derived from a study of blood T cell repertoires in COVID-19. At the level of the study: Samples taken during acute and convalescent COVID-19 were collected in the United States, Italy and Spain. Nucleic acid was either cDNA or gDNA, and it came from T cells, B-cell-depleted T cells, or PBMCs.

Per the authors' pipeline: The authors estimated nucleated cell counts from reference gene primer amplification. Method: immunoSEQ multiplex PCR; TCRdb's copy keeps in-frame clones and lacks some. The DNA was the basis for D and trimming; V, J and clone size are from that table. The sample carries 120,000 to 150,000 clones, 84% recorded once. Sequencing used peripheral blood. This receptor was taken from a woman older than 75 in a cohort sampled during active or convalescent COVID-19.

The DNA for the CDR3 is TGCGCCAGCAGCCAAACTGGACAGAGAAACACTGAAGCTTTCTTT. It yields the protein CASSQTGQRNTEAFF. V usage is TRBV4-1 and J usage is TRBJ1-1, with a tentative D call TRBD1 (6 bases). The germline gives CDR1 MGHRA, CDR2 YSYEKL. The length of the CDR3 is 15 residues. V was clipped by 2 bases and J by 2 bases, with 12 bases between them.